This is a list of T cell receptor beta chains from one sample in a study of identical twins. TCRdb reprocessed the 5' RACE reads via MiXCR and lists one record per CDR3 protein. Among roughly 250,000 distinct CDR3 sequences listed, about 7.5% were seen once. These same data were also listed under a study on yellow fever vaccine responses in identical twins.

Sequenced input: CD8+ T cells sorted from blood. Every receptor here comes from a woman younger than 30 in good health. CDR3s include the opening cysteine and the closing phenylalanine or tryptophan. The order of the fields is V gene, D gene, J gene, CDR3 protein. A D gene is named only where the DNA matches it firmly.

>TRBV28|NA|TRBJ2-7
CASTPGNYEQYF
>TRBV4-1|TRBD1|TRBJ2-6
CASSPQGQGSGANVLTF
>TRBV20-1|NA|TRBJ2-7
CSARDWRVRLSDEQYF
>TRBV29-1|TRBD1|TRBJ1-2
CSVDKRQGDYGYTF
>TRBV20-1|NA|TRBJ2-1
CSATLPPGVGPYNEQFF
>TRBV7-9|NA|TRBJ2-1
CAREDSNSDEQFF
>TRBV25-1|NA|TRBJ2-3
CASSADRSFSTDTQYF
>TRBV13|TRBD2|TRBJ2-3
CASSLWTSGGATADTQYF
>TRBV29-1|NA|TRBJ1-4
CSVEDSGLFF
>TRBV7-9|NA|TRBJ2-1
CASSHKRRADSYNEQFF
>TRBV20-1|TRBD2|TRBJ2-7
CSARFLAGHSYEQYF
>TRBV5-1|TRBD1|TRBJ2-1
CASSPPRQGQLEQFF
>TRBV24-1|NA|TRBJ1-1
CATSGGPADTEAFF
>TRBV2|NA|TRBJ1-1
CANSRGQGNTEAFF
>TRBV7-9|TRBD2|TRBJ2-1
CASSLAGAVYNEQFF
>TRBV2|NA|TRBJ2-5
CASSDDVASGAQETQYF
>TRBV5-1|NA|TRBJ2-1
CASSSHISDDGFYNEQFF
>TRBV2|NA|TRBJ2-1
CASNVRGPLFF
>TRBV25-1|NA|TRBJ1-1
CASSEFGWGELNTEAFF
>TRBV28|TRBD1|TRBJ1-1
CASSLGTGKAFF
>TRBV7-2|TRBD2|TRBJ2-5
CASSGRTSGMGTQYF
>TRBV5-6|TRBD2|TRBJ2-1
CASSLFFRTSGPSDEQFF
>TRBV27|NA|TRBJ2-7
CASSSDRTYEQYF
>TRBV29-1|TRBD2|TRBJ2-1
CSVEFREGLNEQFF
>TRBV2|NA|TRBJ2-5
CAGLGDGGETQYF
>TRBV4-1|NA|TRBJ1-1
CASSQFAGETEAFF
>TRBV14|NA|TRBJ2-1
CASSYPGRRSYNEQFF
>TRBV6-5|NA|TRBJ2-7
CASSYGQEQYF
>TRBV7-8|TRBD2|TRBJ2-7
CASNYGTIYGGQYF
>TRBV7-6|TRBD2|TRBJ2-1
CASQKELAGVYEQFF
>TRBV28|TRBD1|TRBJ1-3
CASSLFGTARDSGNTIYF
>TRBV6-5|NA|TRBJ2-7
CASSSTQGTYEQYF
>TRBV15|NA|TRBJ2-1
CATSIQEYNEQFF
>TRBV7-9|TRBD1|TRBJ1-2
CASSQGQDYGYTF
>TRBV6-5|NA|TRBJ2-2
CASSFIIPGELFF
>TRBV7-9|TRBD2|TRBJ2-3
CASSSSGTSEADTQYF
>TRBV6-1|NA|TRBJ2-3
CASSEDGGTTDTQYF
>TRBV7-9|TRBD1|TRBJ2-1
CASSTRDRDHEQFF
>TRBV11-2|TRBD1|TRBJ1-3
CASSQDRAPGNTIYF
>TRBV27|TRBD2|TRBJ2-3
CASSLSGGRTDTQYF
>TRBV29-1|NA|TRBJ1-5
CSVEEGNQPQHF
>TRBV11-2|TRBD1|TRBJ2-1
CASSQIPDALQGSYNEQFF
>TRBV7-9|NA|TRBJ2-7
CASTTEEGSSYEQYF
>TRBV24-1|NA|TRBJ2-1
CATSDLQKPEQFF
>TRBV20-1|NA|TRBJ2-1
CSARRGIYNEQFF
>TRBV10-3|TRBD1|TRBJ1-2
CAISASGTGGYGYTF
>TRBV7-8|NA|TRBJ2-7
CASSLAWGRIERAAVYEQYF
>TRBV4-1|TRBD1|TRBJ2-2
CASSHGTANTGELFF
>TRBV12-3/TRBV12-4|TRBD2|TRBJ2-3
CASSFLAGVTDTQYF
>TRBV28|TRBD1|TRBJ2-5
CASSLYQGEIQETQYF
>TRBV4-1|TRBD2|TRBJ2-1
CASSQPLFSGRDYNEQFF
>TRBV4-1|TRBD2|TRBJ2-2
CASSSGGRTNTGELFF
>TRBV12-1|NA|TRBJ2-2
CAMGFELLTWELFF
>TRBV5-1|TRBD1|TRBJ2-1
CASSQGVGYNEQFF
>TRBV27|TRBD1|TRBJ1-2
CASTRTGYNYGYTF
>TRBV27|NA|TRBJ1-2
CASSLGGHGYTF
>TRBV20-1|NA|TRBJ2-5
CSAEAREQFQETQYF
>TRBV24-1|NA|TRBJ2-2
CATSDFDFSRANTGELFF
>TRBV9|TRBD2|TRBJ2-7
CASSVGTSGKSSYEQYF